This entry describes one T cell receptor (beta chain). The method was immunoSEQ multiplex PCR; TCRdb's version includes in-frame clones alone and lacks a portion of them. The sample yields fewer than 85,000 clones, 90% seen once. Trimming shortened V by 1 base and J by 4 bases, and 8 bases separated the two germline ends. This CDR3 contains 15 residues. Looked up from germline, CDR1 is SGHNT and CDR2 is YENEEA. This record belongs to a study of T cell responses to AZD1222 COVID-19 vaccine. This TCR came from an adult in good health. Material: peripheral blood, obtained on day 0 of AZD1222 vaccination. The chain links TRBV11-3 to TRBJ2-6; D is unresolved. In DNA, the CDR3 is TGTGCCAGCAGCTTAGTAGGGTCCGGGGCCAACGTCCTGACTTTC. Amino acid sequence: CASSLVGSGANVLTF.